This TCR beta chain was recorded in a study of identical twins (dated by TCRdb to 2016 to 2018). With respect to the entire study: TCR alpha and beta repertoires from monozygotic twins, unrelated adults of various ages and cord blood were deep-sequenced to test whether fetal clonotypes persist. Replicate twin experiments were performed at different times using different library preparation protocols to rule out contamination.

What the work shows at the level of the full study, not this receptor alone: In monozygotic twins, recombination models systematically underestimated out-of-frame TCR alpha sharing, but the models matched the sharing seen between unrelated individuals. In beta out-of-frame sequences, excess twin sharing was weaker, because having fewer shared sequences lowered the signal-to-noise ratio. Zero-insertion analyses could be partly confounded by invariant T cells such as MAIT and iNKT, although diverse VJ usage argued against such confounding for most clonotypes. Because the same donors could not be followed over many years, conclusions were based on cross-sectional statistical analysis. Fewer insertions were carried by abundant cord blood beta clonotypes, a similar but weaker trend appeared in young adult naive repertoires, and no such trend appeared in memory repertoires. Compared with coincidental sharing between unrelated individuals, an excess of low generation-probability sequences was observed among out-of-frame TCR alpha sequences shared between twins.

In this sample, this clonotype turned up a few times. Its recognized antigen is unknown. Base qualities are not provided; no much larger clone lies one nucleotide away. The V and J ends are trimmed by 4 bases and 6 bases, leaving 19 bases between them. The CDR3 contains 16 residues, cysteine and phenylalanine counted. Only the CDR3 DNA stays, 48 bases, in frame from base 1. Per the germline V gene (reference sequence), SEHNR is the CDR1 and FQNEAQ is the CDR2. Libraries came from 5' RACE. The reads were generated on an Illumina HiSeq 2000. A universal primer binding site was introduced by template switching, and a unique molecular identifier was present in the final cDNA, enabling accurate counting of TCR cDNA molecules. Specific primers in the conserved constant-segment region were used to synthesize first-strand cDNA for TCR alpha and beta chains. To control for contamination, every cDNA library was double barcoded, receiving both a SMART-Mk sample barcode and Illumina barcodes. TruSeq adapter sequences, together with Illumina sample barcodes, were added in two successive PCR steps. The Illumina HiSeq platform was used with custom primers to sequence TCR alpha and beta cDNA libraries. In the paper's pipeline: Unique molecular identifiers were extracted from raw reads with MiGEC, and CDR3 positions were determined with MiXCR. Recombination models were inferred per individual with the repgenHMM and IGoR tools using an EM algorithm. The analysis of shared clonotypes was done with the tcR package in R, with sharing normalized by the product of cloneset sizes. To study raw recombination free of thymic and clonal selection effects, out-of-frame nonproductive sequences were analyzed. Using fastp trimming at Q25 and MiXCR clonotype assembly, TCRdb reanalyzed the public sequencing data and kept in-frame beta chains. Each entry is one CDR3 protein sequence, shown with its most common DNA and genes. TCRdb, not the authors, supplied the V and J calls. The sample contains about 890,000 distinct CDR3 sequences, roughly an eighth of them found a single time. The ten most abundant clones make up around 1.6% of the sample.

Only healthy Caucasian donors were included. The twin cohort consisted of three pairs of female monozygotic twins, all aged about 18 to 29 years. Peripheral blood mononuclear cells were the source from which RNA for the TCR libraries was isolated. This same sample was also taken into another study, of yellow fever vaccine responses in identical twins. The second publication reports: According to the authors, the vaccine-induced T cell response in identical twins seemed to be partly convergent and partly specific to each individual. Focusing on identical twins, the study followed the T cell clones that responded to the vaccine, and did so with precision.

Here the chain combines TRBV7-9 and TRBJ1-3; a tentative D call is TRBD1 (5 bases match). This sequence was found in a young woman in good health. The sequencing sample was made of PBMCs. The CDR3 sequence is CASSWAKGLGENTIYF. Here is the DNA: TGTGCCAGCAGCTGGGCGAAGGGACTAGGGGAAAACACCATATATTTT.